The source of this T cell receptor (beta chain) is a study of shared clonotypes between healthy human individuals. General study results and limits: Naive subsets, compared against memory subsets, generally had larger estimated richness values.

It was across several immunoSEQ plates that each subset's genomic DNA was evenly split. The method was immunoSEQ multiplex PCR; TCRdb's version includes in-frame clones alone and lacks a portion of them. The table includes roughly 550,000 clones, nearly 97% detected once. Trimming pared 3 bases from V and 0 bases from J, leaving 15 bases between. The germline V gene has CDR1 MGHRA and CDR2 YSYEKL. There are 17 residues in the CDR3. As to this clone: Its specificity is unknown.

In the naive CD8 group, cells lacked CD45RO and were positively selected for CCR7, so terminally differentiated effector memory CD45RA+ cells were left out. The clonotype originates from a woman aged 25 to 39 in good health. This sequence joins TRBV4-1 and TRBJ2-1, with a weak D call TRBD2 (6 bases). The sequenced sample consisted of naive CD8+ T cells sorted from blood. The CDR3 nucleotides are TGCGCCAGCAGCCATAGCAAGGACGGGAGCTCCTACAATGAGCAGTTCTTC. This encodes CASSHSKDGSSYNEQFF.